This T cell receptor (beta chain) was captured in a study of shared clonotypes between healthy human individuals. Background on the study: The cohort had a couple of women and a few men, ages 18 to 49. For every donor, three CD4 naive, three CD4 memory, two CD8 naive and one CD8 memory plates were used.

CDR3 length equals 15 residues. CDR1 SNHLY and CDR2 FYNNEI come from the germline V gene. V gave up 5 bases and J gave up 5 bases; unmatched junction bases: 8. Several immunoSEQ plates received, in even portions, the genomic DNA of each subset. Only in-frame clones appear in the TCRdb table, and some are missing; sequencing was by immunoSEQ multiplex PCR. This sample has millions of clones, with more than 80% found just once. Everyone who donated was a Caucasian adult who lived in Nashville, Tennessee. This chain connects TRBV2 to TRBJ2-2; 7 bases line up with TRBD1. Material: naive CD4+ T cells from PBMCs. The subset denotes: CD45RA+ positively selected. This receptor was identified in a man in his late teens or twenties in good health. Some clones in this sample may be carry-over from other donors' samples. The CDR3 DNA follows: TGTGCCAGCAGTAACAGGGGTGGACGAACCGGGGAGCTGTTTTTT. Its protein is CASSNRGGRTGELFF. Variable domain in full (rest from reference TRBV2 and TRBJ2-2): EPEVTQTPSHQVTQMGQEVILRCVPISNHLYFYWYRQILGQKVEFLVSFYNNEISEKSEIFDDQFSVERPDGSNFTLKIRSTKLEDSAMYFCASSNRGGRTGELFFGEGSRLTVL.